This T cell receptor (beta chain) originates from a study of blood T cell repertoires in COVID-19. Libraries were prepared by immunoSEQ multiplex PCR; TCRdb keeps only in-frame clonotypes and omits some of them. The sample lists about 130,000 clones; roughly 71% were seen once. Germline lookup yields CDR1 MNHNY and CDR2 SVGAGI (reference sequence). Trimming took off 8 bases at V and 4 bases at J, with 14 bases between the two ends. The CDR3 runs 13 residues. The J gene is TRBJ1-1, the V gene TRBV6-6, with D possibly matching TRBD1 (6 bases). Material: peripheral blood. The receptor's source is a man older than 75 with acute or convalescent COVID-19. The CDR3 here is CASHRGGFTEAFF. As DNA, the CDR3 is TGTGCCAGCCATAGGGGGGGGTTCACTGAAGCTTTCTTT.